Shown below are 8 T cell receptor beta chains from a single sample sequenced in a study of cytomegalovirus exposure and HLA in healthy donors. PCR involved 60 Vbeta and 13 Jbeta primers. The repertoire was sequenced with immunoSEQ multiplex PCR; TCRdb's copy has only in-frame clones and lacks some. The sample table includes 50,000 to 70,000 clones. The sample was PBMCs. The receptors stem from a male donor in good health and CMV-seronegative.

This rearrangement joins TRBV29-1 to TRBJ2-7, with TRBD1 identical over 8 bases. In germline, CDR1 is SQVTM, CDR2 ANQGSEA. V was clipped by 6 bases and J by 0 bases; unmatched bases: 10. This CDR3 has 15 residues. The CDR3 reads CSVETDRGGSYEQYF. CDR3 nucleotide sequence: TGCAGCGTGGAAACTGACAGGGGAGGCTCCTACGAGCAGTACTTC.

CDR3 DNA: TGTGCCAGCAGGTCAGGCTCCTACAATGAGCAGTTCTTC. Protein sequence: CASRSGSYNEQFF. The chain joins TRBV28 to TRBJ2-1; no clear D. Germline loops: CDR1 MDHEN, CDR2 SYDVKM. The CDR3 is 13 residues long. Trimming pared 6 bases from V and 0 bases from J, leaving 6 bases between.

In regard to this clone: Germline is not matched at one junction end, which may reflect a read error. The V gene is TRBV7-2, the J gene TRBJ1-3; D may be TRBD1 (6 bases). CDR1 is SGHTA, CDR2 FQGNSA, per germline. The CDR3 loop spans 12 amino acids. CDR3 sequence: CASSLQGNNIYF. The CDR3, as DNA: TGTGCCAGCAGCCTACAGGGAAACAACATATATTTT.

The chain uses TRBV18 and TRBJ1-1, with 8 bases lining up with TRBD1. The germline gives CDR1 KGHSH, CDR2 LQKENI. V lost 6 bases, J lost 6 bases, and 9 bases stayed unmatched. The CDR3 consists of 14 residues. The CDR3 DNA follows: TGTGCCAGCTCGTCCCTCGGGACAGGAGCTGAAGCTTTCTTT. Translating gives CASSSLGTGAEAFF.

CDR3: CAWTPTGVDGYTF. CDR3 DNA: TGTGCCTGGACCCCTACGGGGGTTGATGGCTACACCTTC. The gene calls are TRBV30 and TRBJ1-2; possible D gene TRBD1, 5 bases. The CDR3 extends over 13 amino acids. CDR1 is GTSNPN, CDR2 SVGIG, per germline (reference sequence). The ends were cut back, 4 bases at V and 6 bases at J, with 15 bases in the middle.

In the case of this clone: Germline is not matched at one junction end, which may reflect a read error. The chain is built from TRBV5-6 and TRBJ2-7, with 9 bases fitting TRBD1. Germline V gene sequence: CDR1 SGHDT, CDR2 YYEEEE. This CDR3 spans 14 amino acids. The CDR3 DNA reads TGTGCCAGCAGCGTGACAGGGGGGTCCTACGAGCAGTCCTTC. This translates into CASSVTGGSYEQSF.

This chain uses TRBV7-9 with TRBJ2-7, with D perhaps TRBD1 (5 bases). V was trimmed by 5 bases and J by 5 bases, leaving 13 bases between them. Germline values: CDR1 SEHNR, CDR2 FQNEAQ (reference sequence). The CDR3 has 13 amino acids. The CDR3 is CASSVFLRDEQYF. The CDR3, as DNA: TGTGCCAGCAGCGTCTTTCTCAGGGACGAGCAGTACTTC.

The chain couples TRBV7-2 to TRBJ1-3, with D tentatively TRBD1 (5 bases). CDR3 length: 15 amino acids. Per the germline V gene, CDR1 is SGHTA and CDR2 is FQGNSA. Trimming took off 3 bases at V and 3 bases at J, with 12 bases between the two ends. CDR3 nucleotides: TGTGCCAGCAGCTTGATGGCAGGGATTGGAAACACCATATATTTT. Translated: CASSLMAGIGNTIYF. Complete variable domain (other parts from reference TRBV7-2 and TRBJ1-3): GAGVSQSPSNKVTEKGKDVELRCDPISGHTALYWYRQSLGQGLEFLIYFQGNSAPDKSGLPSDRFSAERTGGSVSTLTIQRTQQEDSAVYLCASSLMAGIGNTIYFGEGSWLTVV.